This T cell receptor beta chain comes out of a study of T cell responses to AZD1222 COVID-19 vaccine. Whole-study results and caveats: When two AZD1222 doses had been given, Spike-specific TCR breadth and depth rose. The number of AZD1222 recipients seropositive at baseline was only 5 to 7. Among the donors, most were white British and more were female, and clonal diversity was possibly underestimated.

Trimming shortened V by 3 bases and J by 1 base, and 19 bases separated the two germline ends. Germline V gene data show CDR1 as SGDLS and CDR2 as YYNGEE. The CDR3 contains 17 residues. Generated by immunoSEQ multiplex PCR, the TCRdb table keeps only in-frame clones and is missing some. In the table there are 130,000 or so clones, about 88% of which are singletons. Pooled together were second doses at about 4 or about 12 weeks. Remarks on this clone: Its antigen is unidentified.

The sequenced sample was peripheral blood, obtained 28 days after the second AZD1222 dose. This TCR was recovered from an adult who received the AZD1222 COVID-19 vaccine. The genes are TRBV9 and TRBJ1-1, with a possible D match to TRBD1 (5 bases). DNA of the CDR3: TGTGCCAGCAGCGAGAGGCCGGGGGAGAGTTGGAACACTGAAGCTTTCTTT. Its protein product is CASSERPGESWNTEAFF.